This T cell receptor beta chain came from a study of T-cell memory formation after mild COVID-19. Germline assignment: CDR1 KGHSH and CDR2 LQKENI. This CDR3 has 13 residues. V dropped 5 bases and J dropped 4 bases, with 11 bases sitting between them. One entry per CDR3 protein results from TCRdb running MiXCR on the 5' RACE reads. The sample shows approximately 580,000 distinct CDR3 sequences, roughly 21% of them seen only once. Only a few counts were recorded for this clonotype. The sequenced sample was PBMCs or a T cell subset sorted from them (not recorded which). The chain uses TRBV18 and TRBJ2-5; either TRBD1 or TRBD2 may supply D (5 bases each). The receptor's source is an adult woman who had mild COVID-19 (a few samples of this study predate the infection). Cell type and time point are not known. For the CDR3, the DNA is TGTGCCAGCTCAAACCGGGACGGAGAGACCCAGTACTTC. Amino acid sequence: CASSNRDGETQYF.